This TCR beta chain is from a study of blood T cell repertoires in COVID-19. Study in general: Samples taken during acute and convalescent COVID-19 were collected in the United States, Italy and Spain. Sources were T cells, B-cell-depleted T cells, or PBMCs; the material itself was cDNA or gDNA.

Patients of the Seattle cohort, enrolled during active infection, were followed longitudinally. V was pared by 6 bases and J by 4 bases, with 13 bases of the junction left unmatched. The CDR3 extends over 18 amino acids. CDR1 LNHDA and CDR2 SQIVND come from the germline V gene (reference sequence). Clones were sequenced by immunoSEQ multiplex PCR, and TCRdb holds only the in-frame ones, with some missing. The sample contains about 120,000 clones, about 89% of which appear only once. This chain joins TRBV19 and TRBJ1-5; TRBD1 aligns across 12 bases. Sequencing was performed on peripheral blood. This TCR derives from a woman in her 70s with COVID-19, enrolled during active disease. For the CDR3, the DNA is TGTGCCAGTAGAATCATCGGGACAGGGGGCCGGGGGAATCAGCCCCAGCATTTT. It specifies CASRIIGTGGRGNQPQHF.